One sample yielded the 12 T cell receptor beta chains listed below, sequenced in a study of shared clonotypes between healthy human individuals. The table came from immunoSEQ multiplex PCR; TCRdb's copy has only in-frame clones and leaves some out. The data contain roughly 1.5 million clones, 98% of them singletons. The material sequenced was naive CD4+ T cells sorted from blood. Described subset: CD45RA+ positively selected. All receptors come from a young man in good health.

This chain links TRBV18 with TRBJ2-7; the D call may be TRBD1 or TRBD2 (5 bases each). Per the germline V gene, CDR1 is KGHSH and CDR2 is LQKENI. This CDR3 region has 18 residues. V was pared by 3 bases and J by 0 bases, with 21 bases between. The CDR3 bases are TGTGCCAGCTCACCTCTCGGCCAGGGAGCGTTGAGCTCCTACGAGCAGTACTTC. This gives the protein CASSPLGQGALSSYEQYF.

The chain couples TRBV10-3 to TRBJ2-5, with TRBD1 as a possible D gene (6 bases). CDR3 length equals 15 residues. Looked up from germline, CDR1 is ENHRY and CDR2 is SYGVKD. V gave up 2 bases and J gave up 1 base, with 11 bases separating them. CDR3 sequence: CAISEPRDTQETQYF. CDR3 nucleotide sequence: TGTGCCATCAGTGAGCCCCGGGACACCCAAGAGACCCAGTACTTC.

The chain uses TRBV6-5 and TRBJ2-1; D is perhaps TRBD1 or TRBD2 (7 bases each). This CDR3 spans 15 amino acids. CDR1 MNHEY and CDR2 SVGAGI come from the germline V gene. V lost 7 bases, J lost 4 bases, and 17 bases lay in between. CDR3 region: CASTDRAGVYNEQFF. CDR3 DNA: TGTGCCAGCACCGACAGGGCGGGAGTTTACAATGAGCAGTTCTTC.

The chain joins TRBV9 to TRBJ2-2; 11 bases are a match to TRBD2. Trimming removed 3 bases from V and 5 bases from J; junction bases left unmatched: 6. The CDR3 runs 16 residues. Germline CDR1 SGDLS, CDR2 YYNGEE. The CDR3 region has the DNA TGTGCCAGCAGCGCCGGACTAGCGGGCTGGACCGGGGAGCTGTTTTTT. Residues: CASSAGLAGWTGELFF.

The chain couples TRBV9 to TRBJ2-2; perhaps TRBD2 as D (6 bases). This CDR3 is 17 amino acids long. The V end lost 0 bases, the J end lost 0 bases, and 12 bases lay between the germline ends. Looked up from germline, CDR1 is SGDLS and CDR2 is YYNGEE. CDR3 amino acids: CASSVAEGSSNTGELFF. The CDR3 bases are TGTGCCAGCAGCGTAGCGGAGGGAAGCTCGAACACCGGGGAGCTGTTTTTT.

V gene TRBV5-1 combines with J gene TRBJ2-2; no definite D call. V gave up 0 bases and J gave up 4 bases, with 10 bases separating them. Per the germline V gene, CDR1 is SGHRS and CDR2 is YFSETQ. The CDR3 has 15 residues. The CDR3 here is CASSLGDLSTGELFF. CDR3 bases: TGCGCCAGCAGCTTGGGAGACCTGAGCACCGGGGAGCTGTTTTTT.

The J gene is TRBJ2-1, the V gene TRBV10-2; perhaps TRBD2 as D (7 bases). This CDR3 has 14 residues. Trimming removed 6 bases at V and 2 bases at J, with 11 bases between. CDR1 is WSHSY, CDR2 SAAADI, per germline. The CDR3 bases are TGCGCCAGCAGAGGGGGAGGGCCCTACAATGAGCAGTTCTTC. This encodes CASRGGGPYNEQFF.

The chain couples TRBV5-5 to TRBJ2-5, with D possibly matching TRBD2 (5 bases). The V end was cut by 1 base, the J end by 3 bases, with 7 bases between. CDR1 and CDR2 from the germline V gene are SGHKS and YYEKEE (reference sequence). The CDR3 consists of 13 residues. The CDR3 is CASSLLGEETQYF. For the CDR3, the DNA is TGTGCCAGCAGCTTGCTCGGGGAAGAGACCCAGTACTTC.

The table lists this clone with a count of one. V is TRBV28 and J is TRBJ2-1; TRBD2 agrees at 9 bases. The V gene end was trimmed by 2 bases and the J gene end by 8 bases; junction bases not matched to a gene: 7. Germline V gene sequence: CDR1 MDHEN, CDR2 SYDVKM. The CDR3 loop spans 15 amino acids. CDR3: CASSLSWRGGDEQFF. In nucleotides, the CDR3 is TGTGCCAGCAGTTTAAGTTGGCGGGGGGGCGATGAGCAGTTCTTC.

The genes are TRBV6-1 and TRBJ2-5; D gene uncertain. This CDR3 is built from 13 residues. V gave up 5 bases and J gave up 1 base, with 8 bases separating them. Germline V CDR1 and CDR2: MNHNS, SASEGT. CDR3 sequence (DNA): TGTGCCAGCAGTAGACACCGCCAAGAGACCCAGTACTTC. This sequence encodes CASSRHRQETQYF.

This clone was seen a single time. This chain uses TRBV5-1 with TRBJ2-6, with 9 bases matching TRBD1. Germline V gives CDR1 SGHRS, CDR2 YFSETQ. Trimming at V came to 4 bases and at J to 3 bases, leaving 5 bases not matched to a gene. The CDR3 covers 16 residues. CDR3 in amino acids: CASSPGTGYGANVLTF. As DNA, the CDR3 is TGCGCCAGCAGCCCTGGGACAGGGTATGGGGCCAACGTCCTGACTTTC. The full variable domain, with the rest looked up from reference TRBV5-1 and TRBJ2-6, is KAGVTQTPRYLIKTRGQQVTLSCSPISGHRSVSWYQQTPGQGLQFLFEYFSETQRNKGNFPGRFSGRQFSNSRSEMNVSTLELGDSALYLCASSPGTGYGANVLTFGAGSRLTVL.

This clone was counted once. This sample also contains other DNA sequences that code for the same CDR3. The CDR3 DNA follows: TGTGCCAGCAGCCTAGGAACAGGGGGAAATCAGCCCCAGCATTTT. Protein sequence: CASSLGTGGNQPQHF. The chain is built from TRBV11-2 and TRBJ1-5, with TRBD1 identical over 8 bases. The V and J ends lost 5 bases and 4 bases, in that order; junction bases with no gene match: 7. CDR3 length equals 15 residues. Germline values: CDR1 SGHAT, CDR2 FQNNGV. The whole variable domain, remainder taken from reference TRBV11-2 and TRBJ1-5, is EAGVAQSPRYKIIEKRQSVAFWCNPISGHATLYWYQQILGQGPKLLIQFQNNGVVDDSQLPKDRFSAERLKGVDSTLKIQPAKLEDSAVYLCASSLGTGGNQPQHFGDGTRLSIL.